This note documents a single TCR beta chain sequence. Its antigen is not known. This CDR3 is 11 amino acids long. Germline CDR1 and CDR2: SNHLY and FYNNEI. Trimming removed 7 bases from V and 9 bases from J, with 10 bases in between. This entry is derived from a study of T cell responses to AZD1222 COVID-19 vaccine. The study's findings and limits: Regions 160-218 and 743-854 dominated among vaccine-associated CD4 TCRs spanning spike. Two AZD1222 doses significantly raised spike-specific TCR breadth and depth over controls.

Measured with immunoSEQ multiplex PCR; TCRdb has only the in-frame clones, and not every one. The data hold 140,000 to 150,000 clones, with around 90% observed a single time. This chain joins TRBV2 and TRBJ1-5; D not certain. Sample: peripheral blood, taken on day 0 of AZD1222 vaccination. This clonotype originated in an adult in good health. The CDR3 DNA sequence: TGTGCCAGCATGGACCGGGGGCCCCAGCATTTT. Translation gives CASMDRGPQHF.